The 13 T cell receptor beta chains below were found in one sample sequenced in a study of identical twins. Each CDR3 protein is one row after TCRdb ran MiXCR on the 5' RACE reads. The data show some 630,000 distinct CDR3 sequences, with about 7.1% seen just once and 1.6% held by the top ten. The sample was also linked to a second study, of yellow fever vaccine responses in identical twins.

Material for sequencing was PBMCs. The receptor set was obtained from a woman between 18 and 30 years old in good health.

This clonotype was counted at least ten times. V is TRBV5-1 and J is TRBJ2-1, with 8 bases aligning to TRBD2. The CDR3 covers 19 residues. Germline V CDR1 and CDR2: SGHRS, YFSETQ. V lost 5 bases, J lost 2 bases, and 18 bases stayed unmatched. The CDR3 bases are TGCGCCAGCAGATTTGGGTGGCTAGCGGGTAGGGCGACCTACAATGAGCAGTTCTTC. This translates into CASRFGWLAGRATYNEQFF.

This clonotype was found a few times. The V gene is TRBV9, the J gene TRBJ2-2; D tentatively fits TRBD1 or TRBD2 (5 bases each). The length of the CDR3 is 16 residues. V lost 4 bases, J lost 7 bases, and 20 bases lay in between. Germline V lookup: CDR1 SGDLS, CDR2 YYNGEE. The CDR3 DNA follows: TGTGCCAGCAGCATAACGCCGGGACCGGGTCTCGGGGAGCTGTTTTTT. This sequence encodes CASSITPGPGLGELFF.

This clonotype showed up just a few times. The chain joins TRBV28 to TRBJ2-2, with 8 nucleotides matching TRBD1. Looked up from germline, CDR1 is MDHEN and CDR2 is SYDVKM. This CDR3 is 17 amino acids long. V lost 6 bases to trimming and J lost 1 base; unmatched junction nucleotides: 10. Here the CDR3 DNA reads TGTGCCAGCAGCCGGGGATTTGGGACAGGGAACACCGGGGAGCTGTTTTTT. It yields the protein CASSRGFGTGNTGELFF.

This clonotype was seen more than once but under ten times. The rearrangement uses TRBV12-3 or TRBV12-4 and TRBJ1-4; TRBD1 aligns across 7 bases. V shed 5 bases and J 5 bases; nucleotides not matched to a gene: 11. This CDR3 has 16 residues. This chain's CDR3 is CASSPGGDSLNEKLFF. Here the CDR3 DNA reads TGTGCCAGCAGTCCAGGGGGGGACAGCTTAAATGAAAAACTGTTTTTT.

CDR3 loop: CASSQGGTSGSTEQFF. CDR3 in DNA: TGTGCCAGCAGCCAAGGGGGGACTAGCGGGAGCACTGAGCAGTTCTTC. The chain recombines TRBV3-1 with TRBJ2-1; 14 bases map to TRBD2. The CDR3 totals 16 residues. V lost 1 base, J lost 9 bases, and 5 bases stayed unmatched. From germline, CDR1 is LGHDT and CDR2 YNNKEL (reference sequence).

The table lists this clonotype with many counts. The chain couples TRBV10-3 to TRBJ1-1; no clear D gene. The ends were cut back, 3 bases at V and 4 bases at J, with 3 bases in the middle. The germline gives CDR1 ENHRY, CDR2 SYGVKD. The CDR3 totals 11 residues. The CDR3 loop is CAISDLTEAFF. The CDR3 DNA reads TGTGCCATCAGTGACCTCACTGAAGCTTTCTTT.

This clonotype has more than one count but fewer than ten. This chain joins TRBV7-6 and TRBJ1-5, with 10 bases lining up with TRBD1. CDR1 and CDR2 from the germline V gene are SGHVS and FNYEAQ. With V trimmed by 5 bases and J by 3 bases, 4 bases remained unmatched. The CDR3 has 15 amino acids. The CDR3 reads CASSRGQGFNQPQHF. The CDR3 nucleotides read TGTGCCAGCAGCCGGGGACAGGGGTTCAATCAGCCCCAGCATTTT.

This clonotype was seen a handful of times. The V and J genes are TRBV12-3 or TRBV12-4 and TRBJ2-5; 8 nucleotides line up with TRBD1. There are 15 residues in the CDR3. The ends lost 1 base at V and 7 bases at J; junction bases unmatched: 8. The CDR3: CASSLVQGAKRTQYF. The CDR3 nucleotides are TGTGCCAGCAGTTTAGTCCAGGGGGCGAAGAGGACCCAGTACTTC.

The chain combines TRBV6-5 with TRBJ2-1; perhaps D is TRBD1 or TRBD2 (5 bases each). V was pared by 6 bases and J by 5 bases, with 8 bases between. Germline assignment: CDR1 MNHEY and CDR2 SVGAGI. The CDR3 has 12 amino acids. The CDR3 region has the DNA TGTGCCAGCAGAGAGGGGAACAATGAGCAGTTCTTC. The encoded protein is CASREGNNEQFF.

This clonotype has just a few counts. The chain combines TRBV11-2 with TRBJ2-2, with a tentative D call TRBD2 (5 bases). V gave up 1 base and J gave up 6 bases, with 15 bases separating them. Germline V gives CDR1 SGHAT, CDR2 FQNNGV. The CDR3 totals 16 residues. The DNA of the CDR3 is TGTGCCAGCAGCTTAGTATGGGAGAGACTGCCCGGGGAGCTGTTTTTT. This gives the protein CASSLVWERLPGELFF.

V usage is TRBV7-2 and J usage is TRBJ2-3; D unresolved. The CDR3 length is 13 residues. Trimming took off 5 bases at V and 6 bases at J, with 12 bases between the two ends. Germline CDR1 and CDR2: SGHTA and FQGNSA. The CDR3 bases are TGTGCCAGCAGCACCCGGTGGGTGGATACGCAGTATTTT. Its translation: CASSTRWVDTQYF. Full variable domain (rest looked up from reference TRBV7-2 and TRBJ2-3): GAGVSQSPSNKVTEKGKDVELRCDPISGHTALYWYRQSLGQGLEFLIYFQGNSAPDKSGLPSDRFSAERTGGSVSTLTIQRTQQEDSAVYLCASSTRWVDTQYFGPGTRLTVL.

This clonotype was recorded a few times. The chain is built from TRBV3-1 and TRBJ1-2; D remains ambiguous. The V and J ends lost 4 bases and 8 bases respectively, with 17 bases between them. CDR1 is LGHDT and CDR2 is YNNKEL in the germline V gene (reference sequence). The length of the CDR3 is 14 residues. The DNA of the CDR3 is TGTGCCAGCAGCCCCCCTGAGGGCCTTTCGGGCTACACCTTC. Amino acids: CASSPPEGLSGYTF.

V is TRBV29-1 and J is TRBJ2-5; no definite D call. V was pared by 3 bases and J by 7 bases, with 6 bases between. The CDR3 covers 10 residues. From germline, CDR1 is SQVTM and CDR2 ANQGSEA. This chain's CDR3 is CSVESGTQYF. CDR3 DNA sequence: TGCAGCGTTGAGTCTGGGACCCAGTACTTC.